This record covers a single T cell receptor beta chain. The source of the sample is a study of blood T cells in healthy people across ages. Sample-barcoded 5' priming and a J-beta primer mix drove a second PCR of roughly 6 to 12 cycles. One entry per CDR3 protein, called by TCRdb with MiXCR from the 5' RACE reads. Of about 1 million distinct CDR3 sequences in the sample, 40% to 45% were seen once. CDR1 is MNHEY, CDR2 SVGAGI, per germline. V was shortened by 5 bases and J by 3 bases, with 11 bases between the two germline ends. CDR3 length: 13 amino acids. The origin of this receptor is a woman aged 60-75 years in good health. Material: blood. The rearrangement uses TRBV6-5 and TRBJ2-7; tentative D call: TRBD2 (5 bases). The CDR3: CASSDEAGYEQYF. CDR3 in DNA: TGTGCCAGCAGTGACGAGGCGGGCTACGAGCAGTACTTC.